This T cell receptor (beta chain) emerged from a study of identical twins. Study outcomes and limitations: Whereas memory repertoires showed no such difference, abundant cord blood beta clonotypes carried fewer insertions.

This clonotype has just a few counts. The antigen is undetermined. TCRdb processed the 5' RACE reads anew with MiXCR; each CDR3 protein has one entry. The profile covers roughly 570,000 distinct CDR3 sequences, with 9.5% to 10% appearing a single time and 2.5% to 3.5% taken by the ten largest. V dropped 2 bases and J dropped 0; count of bases not matched to a gene: 5. The V gene's germline CDR1 is SGHRS and CDR2 YFSETQ. The CDR3 covers 15 residues. The same data also went into a second study, on yellow fever vaccine responses in identical twins. That source notes: Twins' T cell vaccine responses reportedly looked partly convergent, partly personalized.

The receptor's source is a woman under 30 in good health. The sample consisted of PBMCs. The chain carries TRBV5-1 and TRBJ2-7, with 7 bases that match TRBD1. The CDR3, as DNA: TGCGCCAGCAGCTTAATGAAGGGGGCCTCCTACGAGCAGTACTTC. Amino acids: CASSLMKGASYEQYF. Supplemented by reference TRBV5-1 and TRBJ2-7, the full variable domain reads KAGVTQTPRYLIKTRGQQVTLSCSPISGHRSVSWYQQTPGQGLQFLFEYFSETQRNKGNFPGRFSGRQFSNSRSEMNVSTLELGDSALYLCASSLMKGASYEQYFGPGTRLTVT.